The 11 T cell receptor beta chains below come from one sample, sequenced in a study of blood T cell repertoires in COVID-19. Assay: immunoSEQ multiplex PCR; the TCRdb copy retains only in-frame clones and omits some. The sample holds 200,000 to 250,000 clones, about 82% seen once. What was sequenced was peripheral blood. The receptors originated from a man aged 80 or over with acute or convalescent COVID-19.

The chain is built from TRBV5-1 and TRBJ2-2, with D maybe TRBD2 (5 bases). There are 14 residues in the CDR3. In germline, CDR1 is SGHRS, CDR2 YFSETQ. V gave up 6 bases and J gave up 5 bases, with 14 bases separating them. The CDR3 bases are TGCGCCAGCAACCTAGAGACTATAACCGGGGAGCTGTTTTTT. Translating gives CASNLETITGELFF.

J is TRBJ2-7 and V is TRBV6-6, with TRBD2 as a possible D gene (6 bases). Per germline, CDR1 MNHNY and CDR2 SVGAGI (reference sequence). The V end lost 3 bases, the J end lost 2 bases, and 14 bases lay between the germline ends. This CDR3 contains 15 residues. CDR3 DNA: TGTGCCAGCAGTTATCCGGGACTTCCGCCCTACGAGCAGTACTTC. It encodes CASSYPGLPPYEQYF.

The genes are TRBV6-1 and TRBJ1-5, with a possible D match to TRBD1 (5 bases). The length of the CDR3 is 14 residues. Germline V gene data show CDR1 as MNHNS and CDR2 as SASEGT. The V end was cut by 0 bases, the J end by 16 bases, with 19 bases between. In DNA, the CDR3 is TGTGCCAGCAGTGAAGCGCGGGGATTCGGACACGAACATTTT. Protein: CASSEARGFGHEHF.

This clone showed up just once. The chain employs TRBV7-2 and TRBJ1-4; TRBD1 aligns across 7 bases. With V trimmed by 5 bases and J by 0 bases, 9 bases remained unmatched. CDR3 length equals 17 residues. Germline V gene sequence: CDR1 SGHTA, CDR2 FQGNSA. This chain's CDR3 is CASSPRRGATTNEKLFF. In DNA form, the CDR3 reads TGTGCCAGCAGCCCCCGCAGGGGGGCCACAACTAATGAAAAACTGTTTTTT.

The CDR3 reads CASSLVVSSYNEQFF. As DNA, the CDR3 is TGTGCCAGCAGCTTAGTTGTCAGCTCCTACAATGAGCAGTTCTTC. The gene calls are TRBV7-9 and TRBJ2-1; D remains unclear. This CDR3 comprises 15 residues. Trimming shortened V by 1 base and J by 0 bases, and 7 bases separated the two germline ends. Germline CDR1 SEHNR, CDR2 FQNEAQ (reference sequence).

The V and J genes are TRBV29-1 and TRBJ1-2; 9 positions match TRBD1. This CDR3 has 15 residues. The germline gives CDR1 SQVTM, CDR2 ANQGSEA. V lost 7 bases, J lost 2 bases, and 11 bases stayed unmatched. The CDR3 DNA is TGCAGCGCCTCAGCGTGGGGACAGGGCAACTATGGCTACACCTTC. It is translated as CSASAWGQGNYGYTF.

In its sample, this clone was seen a few times. The chain employs TRBV7-9 and TRBJ1-2, with a tentative D call TRBD1 (5 bases). V was shortened by 1 base and J by 6 bases, with 9 bases between the two germline ends. This CDR3 has 13 residues. Per the germline V gene, CDR1 is SEHNR and CDR2 is FQNEAQ (reference sequence). The CDR3 coding sequence is TGTGCCAGCAGCTTAGTGCAGGGTGATGGCTACACCTTC. This translates into CASSLVQGDGYTF.

V gene TRBV7-9 combines with J gene TRBJ2-7; a possible D gene is TRBD2 (5 bases). This CDR3 is built from 15 residues. The V end lost 7 bases, the J end lost 6 bases, and 22 bases lay between the germline ends. Germline V lookup: CDR1 SEHNR, CDR2 FQNEAQ (reference sequence). This chain's CDR3 is CASTSLSGRIGEQYF. For the CDR3, the DNA is TGTGCCAGCACCTCTCTTAGTGGGAGAATTGGCGAGCAGTACTTC.

As to this clone: One end of the junction fails to match germline, which may point to a read error. V gene TRBV29-1 combines with J gene TRBJ2-7, with TRBD1 matching over 7 bases. The CDR3 sequence is 13 residues long. Germline V gene sequence: CDR1 SQVTM, CDR2 ANQGSEA. Here the CDR3 reads CSVEDRASYEQYF. In DNA form, the CDR3 reads TGCAGCGTCGAAGACAGGGCCTCCTACGAGCAGTACTTC.

This chain uses TRBV25-1 with TRBJ1-2; TRBD1 matches at 8 bases. Looked up from germline, CDR1 is MGHDK and CDR2 is SYGVNS. The CDR3 loop spans 13 amino acids. V was pared by 5 bases and J by 6 bases, with 5 bases of the junction left unmatched. CDR3 amino acids: CASSRNRGDGYTF. Here the CDR3 DNA reads TGTGCCAGCAGTCGCAACAGGGGGGATGGCTACACCTTC.

V usage is TRBV19 and J usage is TRBJ1-4; weak D call: TRBD1 (5 bases). CDR1 LNHDA and CDR2 SQIVND come from the germline V gene (reference sequence). The CDR3 covers 14 residues. Trimming cost V 9 bases and J 5 bases, with 16 bases left between them. Here the CDR3 reads CASNGRGKNEKLFF. CDR3 in DNA: TGTGCCAGCAACGGGAGGGGAAAGAATGAAAAACTGTTTTTT.